This T cell receptor (beta chain) derives from a study of blood T cell repertoires in COVID-19. Study summary: Spain, Italy and the United States supplied samples that represented acute and convalescent COVID-19. From T cells, B-cell-depleted T cells, or PBMCs came the material, which was cDNA or gDNA.

In the original workflow: The assay estimated nucleated cells by amplifying reference gene primers. Libraries were prepared by immunoSEQ multiplex PCR; TCRdb keeps only in-frame clonotypes and omits some of them. D and trimming were read from the DNA, whereas the V and J calls and clone size are those reported in that table. The sample includes over 110,000 clones, approximately 88% of them seen just once. V trimming: 1 base; J trimming: 4 bases; junction bases outside the gene matches: 6. The CDR3 totals 15 residues. Per the germline V gene, CDR1 is LGHNA and CDR2 is YNFKEQ. Material for sequencing was peripheral blood. The chain combines TRBV4-2 with TRBJ2-7; 8 bases are shared with TRBD1. The sequence was collected from a human donor in a cohort sampled during active COVID-19. The CDR3 DNA sequence: TGTGCCAGCAGCCAAGGCGGGACAGGCCTATACGAGCAGTACTTC. Protein: CASSQGGTGLYEQYF.